By frequency in the sample, the clone carrying this T cell receptor beta chain is medium-sized. Antigen unknown. Gene names denote mouse genes. The assay was immunoSEQ multiplex PCR, and TCRdb's table has in-frame clones only and misses some. The data show about 6,900 clones, with 45% to 50% seen just once and around 4% held by the top ten. This sample was taken from a study of tissue T cells after allogeneic stem cell transplantation. Study observations and caveats: TCR repertoires tracked anatomic similarity, regardless of disease or transplant status.

Time point specified: mouse harvest day 7 after allogeneic transplant. Tail vein injection delivered 10^7 T-cell-depleted bone marrow cells and 10^6 splenic CD5+ T cells. Mice had MHC-mismatched B6 into BALB/c GVHD, sampled day 7 or 14. The specimen was gut tissue. The TCR comes from a female BALB/c mouse given C57BL/6 T cells with graft-versus-host disease after an allogeneic hematopoietic cell transplant.

The CDR3 DNA, read in part, is TGTGCCAGCAGTCTGTCGCAGGGTTATGCTGAGCAGTTC. This codes for CASSLSQGYAEQF. The entire CDR3 protein is CASSLSQGYAEQFF. The gene calls are TRBV26 and TRBJ2-1; D may be TRBD1 (5 bases). The read comes to an end 1 residue before the CDR3 does, leaving the germline J gene to fill in the end. The length of the CDR3 is 14 residues. V was trimmed by 0 bases and J by 4 bases, leaving 7 bases between them. The germline V gene encodes CDR1 KGHPV and CDR2 FQNQEV (reference sequence).